This T cell receptor (beta chain) was documented in a study of T cell changes during pregnancy in multiple sclerosis. The assay was immunoSEQ multiplex PCR, and TCRdb's table has in-frame clones only and misses some. The data hold roughly 32,000 clones, with 90% to 95% observed a single time. The ends lost 5 bases at V and 3 bases at J; junction bases unmatched: 8. The CDR3 contains 15 residues. Germline V gives CDR1 LNHDA, CDR2 SQIVND (reference sequence). This clone appeared once. The sequencing used CD4+ T cells from peripheral blood mononuclear cells, collected in the second trimester of pregnancy. The TCR originated in a female donor with multiple sclerosis, enrolled in a pregnancy study. The rearrangement uses TRBV19 and TRBJ2-3; TRBD2 matches at 7 bases. CDR3 coding DNA: TGTGCCAGTAGTGCTGCGGGAGTTGAAACAGATACGCAGTATTTT. Protein sequence: CASSAAGVETDTQYF.